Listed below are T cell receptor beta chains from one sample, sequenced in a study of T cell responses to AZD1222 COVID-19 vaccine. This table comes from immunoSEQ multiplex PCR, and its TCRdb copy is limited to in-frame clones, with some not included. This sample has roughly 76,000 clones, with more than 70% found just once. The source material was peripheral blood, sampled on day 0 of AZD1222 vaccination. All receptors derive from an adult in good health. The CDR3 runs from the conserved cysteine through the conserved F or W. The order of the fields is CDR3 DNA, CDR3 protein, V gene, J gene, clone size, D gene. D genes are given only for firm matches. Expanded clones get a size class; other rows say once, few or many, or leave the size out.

DNA: TGTGCCAGCAGCGCGACGGAAAATCAGCCCCAGCATTTT
CDR3: CASSATENQPQHF
V: TRBV12-3/TRBV12-4
J: TRBJ1-5
size: NA
D: NA

DNA: TGTGCCACCGAATTGGGACGGAGGATAGGAAACACCATATATTTT
CDR3: CATELGRRIGNTIYF
V: TRBV2
J: TRBJ1-3
size: NA
D: NA

DNA: TGTGCCAGCGCCCGGTTACAGTCGCGAGAGACCCAGTACTTC
CDR3: CASARLQSRETQYF
V: TRBV6-5
J: TRBJ2-5
size: NA
D: NA

DNA: TGTGCCAGCAGTGAACTAGTAAATTCACCCCTCCACTTT
CDR3: CASSELVNSPLHF
V: TRBV6-1
J: TRBJ1-6
size: once
D: NA

DNA: TGTGCCAGCATTCTTGGGGCCAACGTCCTGACTTTC
CDR3: CASILGANVLTF
V: TRBV2
J: TRBJ2-6
size: few
D: NA

DNA: TGTGCCAGCAGCCCGACAGGGAGGGGGACTGAAGCTTTCTTT
CDR3: CASSPTGRGTEAFF
V: TRBV5-4
J: TRBJ1-1
size: NA
D: TRBD1

DNA: TGTGCCAGCAGCTTGGGCTTAGGCGAGCAGTACTTC
CDR3: CASSLGLGEQYF
V: TRBV5-6
J: TRBJ2-7
size: NA
D: NA

DNA: TGTGCCAGCAGTTACATAAGGACGGCCGAAGCTTTCTTT
CDR3: CASSYIRTAEAFF
V: TRBV6-2/TRBV6-3
J: TRBJ1-1
size: once
D: NA

DNA: TGTGCCAGCAACTCCGGGGGTTCCCGTAATGAAAAACTGTTTTTT
CDR3: CASNSGGSRNEKLFF
V: TRBV5-4
J: TRBJ1-4
size: NA
D: NA

DNA: TGTGCCAGCAGCCAAGATAGTCGGTTAGCCAAAAACATTCAGTACTTC
CDR3: CASSQDSRLAKNIQYF
V: TRBV14
J: TRBJ2-4
size: NA
D: NA

DNA: TGCGCCAGCAGCGCCACCCAGGGGCGCGGTACCGGGGAGCTGTTTTTT
CDR3: CASSATQGRGTGELFF
V: TRBV5-1
J: TRBJ2-2
size: NA
D: NA

DNA: TGTGCCAGCAGGCTAGCGGCTTACAATGAGCAGTTCTTC
CDR3: CASRLAAYNEQFF
V: TRBV2
J: TRBJ2-1
size: NA
D: TRBD2

DNA: TGTGCCAGCAGTGGACCACAAGAGACCCAGTACTTC
CDR3: CASSGPQETQYF
V: TRBV6-6
J: TRBJ2-5
size: NA
D: NA

DNA: TGTGCCAGCAGCCGATTAGGCACCGGGGAGCTGTTTTTT
CDR3: CASSRLGTGELFF
V: TRBV3-1/TRBV3-2
J: TRBJ2-2
size: NA
D: NA

DNA: TGTGCCATCAGGCTCGCGGGTGGAGATGAAGCTTTCTTT
CDR3: CAIRLAGGDEAFF
V: TRBV10-3
J: TRBJ1-1
size: NA
D: NA

DNA: TGTGCCATCAGGGCTAGTAGCCTGGAGACCCAGTACTTC
CDR3: CAIRASSLETQYF
V: TRBV10-3
J: TRBJ2-5
size: NA
D: NA

DNA: TGTGCCAGCAGTCCGACAACCCCGAGCTCCTATAATTCACCCCTCCACTTT
CDR3: CASSPTTPSSYNSPLHF
V: TRBV27
J: TRBJ1-6
size: NA
D: NA

DNA: TGTGCCAGCAGGGGGACACGGCGGAACACCATATATTTT
CDR3: CASRGTRRNTIYF
V: TRBV2
J: TRBJ1-3
size: NA
D: NA

DNA: TGTGCCAGCACCCGGACAGGGGCGAACACCGGGGAGCTGTTTTTT
CDR3: CASTRTGANTGELFF
V: TRBV7-9
J: TRBJ2-2
size: many
D: TRBD1

DNA: TGTGCCAGCAGTGATGACTGGACCGGGGAGCTGTTTTTT
CDR3: CASSDDWTGELFF
V: TRBV6-4
J: TRBJ2-2
size: NA
D: NA

DNA: TGCGCCAGCAGCTCCCAGGTGGGAATGAACACCGGGGAGCTGTTTTTT
CDR3: CASSSQVGMNTGELFF
V: TRBV5-1
J: TRBJ2-2
size: NA
D: NA

DNA: TGTGCCAGCAGCGTAGCTCGGGTCACTGAGCAGTTCTTC
CDR3: CASSVARVTEQFF
V: TRBV9
J: TRBJ2-1
size: NA
D: NA

DNA: TGTGCCAGTAGTATTCTCCCCACAGGGGGTGGTGAAGCTTTCTTT
CDR3: CASSILPTGGGEAFF
V: TRBV19
J: TRBJ1-1
size: NA
D: TRBD1

DNA: TGTGCCAGCAGTGAGCGGACAGGGGGTAGGGAGACCCAGTACTTC
CDR3: CASSERTGGRETQYF
V: TRBV2
J: TRBJ2-5
size: NA
D: TRBD1

DNA: TGTGCCAGCACCTCACAGGAGGGGGGCGCCGGTCAGCCCCAGCATTTT
CDR3: CASTSQEGGAGQPQHF
V: TRBV2
J: TRBJ1-5
size: NA
D: NA

DNA: TGTGCCAGCAACTCACAGGGAGGACCCACAGATACGCAGTATTTT
CDR3: CASNSQGGPTDTQYF
V: TRBV28
J: TRBJ2-3
size: once
D: NA

DNA: TGCGCCAGCAGCTCCCCCGGACTAACCTACGAGCAGTACTTC
CDR3: CASSSPGLTYEQYF
V: TRBV5-1
J: TRBJ2-7
size: NA
D: NA

DNA: TGTGCCAGCAGTGAAACGAGACTAGCGGATGAGCAGTTCTTC
CDR3: CASSETRLADEQFF
V: TRBV6-1
J: TRBJ2-1
size: NA
D: TRBD2

DNA: TGTGCCAGCCGGACTAGCGGGACCAATGAGCAGTTCTTC
CDR3: CASRTSGTNEQFF
V: TRBV3-1/TRBV3-2
J: TRBJ2-1
size: NA
D: TRBD2

DNA: TGTGCCAGTAGTATCTCAGCAATTAGCACAGATACGCAGTATTTT
CDR3: CASSISAISTDTQYF
V: TRBV19
J: TRBJ2-3
size: NA
D: NA

DNA: TGTGCCAGCAGTTTATCAAGACTAGCAACCTACAATGAGCAGTTCTTC
CDR3: CASSLSRLATYNEQFF
V: TRBV27
J: TRBJ2-1
size: NA
D: TRBD2

DNA: TGTGCCAGCAGCATAGGACTAGCGGACAATGAGCAGTTCTTC
CDR3: CASSIGLADNEQFF
V: TRBV7-9
J: TRBJ2-1
size: NA
D: TRBD2

DNA: TGTGCCAGCAGTTCTGCTAGCGGGGGGAGAGAGACCCAGTACTTC
CDR3: CASSSASGGRETQYF
V: TRBV5-8
J: TRBJ2-5
size: once
D: TRBD2

DNA: TGCGCCAGCAGCCAGTCCGCCGGAAACACCATATATTTT
CDR3: CASSQSAGNTIYF
V: TRBV4-1
J: TRBJ1-3
size: NA
D: NA

DNA: TGTGCCAGCAGTTACACAAACACTGAAGCTTTCTTT
CDR3: CASSYTNTEAFF
V: TRBV6-5
J: TRBJ1-1
size: NA
D: NA

DNA: TGTGCCAGTAGCCCGCGGACTAAAGACAATGAGCAGTTCTTC
CDR3: CASSPRTKDNEQFF
V: TRBV19
J: TRBJ2-1
size: NA
D: NA

DNA: TGCAGTGCTAGAGGCACAAGTGAAGCTTTCTTT
CDR3: CSARGTSEAFF
V: TRBV20-1
J: TRBJ1-1
size: NA
D: NA

DNA: TGTGCCAGCGGCTGGGGGGGCCATGAGCAGTTCTTC
CDR3: CASGWGGHEQFF
V: TRBV25-1
J: TRBJ2-1
size: NA
D: NA

DNA: TGCGCCAGCAGTCAGCCGGGACTAATTAAGCCGTTCTTC
CDR3: CASSQPGLIKPFF
V: TRBV10-2
J: TRBJ2-1
size: NA
D: TRBD2

DNA: TGTGCCAGCAGTTTCATCCCTCTGACAGGGGGCCAAGAGACCCAGTACTTC
CDR3: CASSFIPLTGGQETQYF
V: TRBV27
J: TRBJ2-5
size: NA
D: TRBD1

DNA: TGTGCCAGCTCACCAGTTGAGGTATCCTCTGGAAACACCATATATTTT
CDR3: CASSPVEVSSGNTIYF
V: TRBV18
J: TRBJ1-3
size: NA
D: NA

DNA: TGTGCCACCCGACTAGACGGGGGGGGAACAGATACGCAGTATTTT
CDR3: CATRLDGGGTDTQYF
V: TRBV10-3
J: TRBJ2-3
size: NA
D: TRBD2

DNA: TGTGCCAGCAGCTCGGGATTTGGGACAGGGACGAAGCCCCAGCATTTT
CDR3: CASSSGFGTGTKPQHF
V: TRBV7-6
J: TRBJ1-5
size: NA
D: TRBD1

DNA: TGTGCCAGCAGTCCTCGGACAGGGGGGAGTCAGCCCCAGCATTTT
CDR3: CASSPRTGGSQPQHF
V: TRBV6-5
J: TRBJ1-5
size: NA
D: TRBD1

DNA: TGTGCCTGGAGTGCGAAACCGGGACAGGGCTACTACGAGCAGTACTTC
CDR3: CAWSAKPGQGYYEQYF
V: TRBV30
J: TRBJ2-7
size: once
D: TRBD1

DNA: TGTGCCAGCACCACCCTCAGGGGACAGGGTATTATGACCTTC
CDR3: CASTTLRGQGIMTF
V: TRBV2
J: TRBJ1-2
size: NA
D: TRBD1

DNA: TGCGCCAGCAGCCCCAATCAGGGGAGAGGCGAAAAACTGTTTTTT
CDR3: CASSPNQGRGEKLFF
V: TRBV5-1
J: TRBJ1-4
size: NA
D: NA

DNA: TGTGCCAGCAGTAATGACCCAAACACCGGGGAGCTGTTTTTT
CDR3: CASSNDPNTGELFF
V: TRBV6-5
J: TRBJ2-2
size: NA
D: NA

DNA: TGTGCCAGCAGCTTGCACCGGGACAGGGCATCTTTGTCACCCCTCCACTTT
CDR3: CASSLHRDRASLSPLHF
V: TRBV5-8
J: TRBJ1-6
size: NA
D: TRBD1

DNA: TGTGCCAGCAGTGATGTCCCTGGGGGGCCCCAGCATTTT
CDR3: CASSDVPGGPQHF
V: TRBV2
J: TRBJ1-5
size: NA
D: NA

DNA: TGTGCCAGCAGCTTATTTTCGTCAGGCTACAATGAGCAGTTCTTC
CDR3: CASSLFSSGYNEQFF
V: TRBV7-9
J: TRBJ2-1
size: NA
D: NA

DNA: TGTGCCAGCAGCACCCCAGGAGAGACCCAGTACTTC
CDR3: CASSTPGETQYF
V: TRBV21-1
J: TRBJ2-5
size: NA
D: NA

DNA: TGCGCCAGCAGCCAAGTAGGGGGCAGCTCCTATAATTCACCCCTCCACTTT
CDR3: CASSQVGGSSYNSPLHF
V: TRBV4-1
J: TRBJ1-6
size: NA
D: TRBD1

DNA: TGCGCCAGCAGCCCTGCAACAGGGCCCTACGAGCAGTACTTC
CDR3: CASSPATGPYEQYF
V: TRBV5-1
J: TRBJ2-7
size: NA
D: NA

DNA: TGTGCCAGCAGCTTAGATCAAGGCGGGTCAGGGTCCTCCGGTGAGCAGTTCTTC
CDR3: CASSLDQGGSGSSGEQFF
V: TRBV11-3
J: TRBJ2-1
size: NA
D: NA

DNA: TGTGCCTGGCGGCAGAACACTGAAGCTTTCTTT
CDR3: CAWRQNTEAFF
V: TRBV30
J: TRBJ1-1
size: NA
D: NA

DNA: TGTGCCAGCAGCGTAGCTCGGACAGGGACAGGGTCCACAGATACGCAGTATTTT
CDR3: CASSVARTGTGSTDTQYF
V: TRBV9
J: TRBJ2-3
size: NA
D: TRBD1